This T cell receptor beta chain was retrieved from a study of a mutant IDH1 vaccine in newly diagnosed glioma. Whole-study context: Visits designated V12 and V13 were conducted at weeks 35 and 47, respectively. Study results and caveats: Seemingly, top peripheral T cell clonotype changes bore no relation to pseudoprogression. Approximately 93% of patients showed vaccine-induced immune responses across multiple MHC alleles.

Clones were sequenced by immunoSEQ multiplex PCR, and TCRdb holds only the in-frame ones, with some missing. The data hold roughly 48,000 clones, with around 80% observed a single time. This sample's time point: week 35, safety follow-up. Doses consisted of 300 ug of mutant IDH1 20-mer peptide each, paired with topical imiquimod. In regard to this clone: What it binds is not known.

Trimming left V 0 bases short and J 0 bases short, with 3 bases between. The CDR3 consists of 13 residues. Germline lookup yields CDR1 SGHNT and CDR2 YYREEE (reference sequence). The chain combines TRBV5-4 with TRBJ2-5; D is uncertain. The material sequenced was PBMCs, taken from a glioma patient whose treatment included an IDH1 peptide vaccine. The receptor comes from a man aged 40-55 years with glioma. Here the CDR3 DNA reads TGTGCCAGCAGCTTGGATTACCAAGAGACCCAGTACTTC. This sequence encodes CASSLDYQETQYF. Variable domain in full (rest from reference TRBV5-4 and TRBJ2-5): ETGVTQSPTHLIKTRGQQVTLRCSSQSGHNTVSWYQQALGQGPQFIFQYYREEENGRGNFPPRFSGLQFPNYSSELNVNALELDDSALYLCASSLDYQETQYFGPGTRLLVL.